A single sample gave rise to the 26 T cell receptor beta chains below, sequenced in a study of blood T cell repertoires in COVID-19. Some clones are missing from TCRdb's copy, which holds only in-frame ones; the method was immunoSEQ multiplex PCR. Altogether 50,000 to 60,000 clones are present, 85% to 90% being singletons, with the ten largest covering roughly 10%. Sequenced sample: peripheral blood. These receptors originate from a man aged 80 or over with active or convalescent COVID-19.

The V gene is TRBV9, the J gene TRBJ2-1; 7 bases match TRBD2. V dropped 4 bases and J dropped 2; count of bases not matched to a gene: 6. There are 15 residues in the CDR3. In germline, CDR1 is SGDLS, CDR2 YYNGEE. DNA of the CDR3: TGTGCCAGCAGCCAAACTAGCGTAGCCTACAATGAGCAGTTCTTC. This translates into CASSQTSVAYNEQFF. The full variable domain, rest sourced from reference TRBV9 and TRBJ2-1, is DSGVTQTPKHLITATGQRVTLRCSPRSGDLSVYWYQQSLDQGLQFLIQYYNGEERAKGNILERFSAQQFPDLHSELNLSSLELGDSALYFCASSQTSVAYNEQFFGPGTRLTVL.

The J gene is TRBJ1-1, the V gene TRBV30; a possible D gene is TRBD1 (6 bases). The germline V gene encodes CDR1 GTSNPN and CDR2 SVGIG (reference sequence). The V end was cut by 8 bases, the J end by 2 bases, with 15 bases between. The CDR3 length is 13 residues. The CDR3 DNA follows: TGTGCCGCTAACAGGGACGTAAACACTGAAGCTTTCTTT. The encoded protein is CAANRDVNTEAFF.

The V gene is TRBV5-1, the J gene TRBJ2-3; D is possibly TRBD2 (5 bases). This CDR3 is built from 16 residues. CDR1 and CDR2 from the germline V gene are SGHRS and YFSETQ. Trimming took off 4 bases at V and 3 bases at J, with 18 bases between the two ends. The CDR3 coding sequence is TGCGCCAGCAGCGAGGGCCGCATCCTAGCTACAGATACGCAGTATTTT. It yields the protein CASSEGRILATDTQYF. The entire variable domain, with the rest obtained from reference TRBV5-1 and TRBJ2-3, is as follows: KAGVTQTPRYLIKTRGQQVTLSCSPISGHRSVSWYQQTPGQGLQFLFEYFSETQRNKGNFPGRFSGRQFSNSRSEMNVSTLELGDSALYLCASSEGRILATDTQYFGPGTRLTVL.

The chain recombines TRBV27 with TRBJ1-1; D perhaps matches TRBD1 (6 bases). Germline V gene lookup returns CDR1 MNHEY and CDR2 SMNVEV (reference sequence). The length of the CDR3 is 13 residues. Trimming removed 6 bases at V and 0 bases at J, with 8 bases between. The CDR3, as DNA: TGTGCCAGCAGCAGACAGGTGAACACTGAAGCTTTCTTT. Its protein is CASSRQVNTEAFF.

This CDR3 is CASSKYGGGINQPQHF. The CDR3 DNA is TGTGCCAGCAGTAAATATGGGGGAGGGATCAATCAGCCCCAGCATTTT. V gene TRBV28 combines with J gene TRBJ1-5; a possible D gene is TRBD1 (5 bases). The CDR3 is 16 residues long. The V gene's germline CDR1 is MDHEN and CDR2 SYDVKM. Trimming shortened V by 5 bases and J by 3 bases, and 17 bases separated the two germline ends.

The chain recombines TRBV5-1 with TRBJ1-5; D is perhaps TRBD1 (5 bases). Germline V gives CDR1 SGHRS, CDR2 YFSETQ. V lost 8 bases and J lost 6, with 15 bases in between. This CDR3 region has 13 residues. The CDR3 loop reads CASSWGLGQPQHF. The CDR3, as DNA: TGCGCCAGTTCTTGGGGCCTCGGTCAGCCCCAGCATTTT. The complete variable domain, with remaining parts taken from reference TRBV5-1 and TRBJ1-5, reads KAGVTQTPRYLIKTRGQQVTLSCSPISGHRSVSWYQQTPGQGLQFLFEYFSETQRNKGNFPGRFSGRQFSNSRSEMNVSTLELGDSALYLCASSWGLGQPQHFGDGTRLSIL.

The CDR3 loop is CASSLEGGTLYGYTF. The CDR3 bases are TGCGCCAGCAGCTTGGAAGGGGGCACCCTCTATGGCTACACCTTC. The J gene is TRBJ1-2, the V gene TRBV5-1, with 7 bases identical to TRBD1. This CDR3 has 15 amino acids. CDR1 SGHRS and CDR2 YFSETQ come from the germline V gene. The V segment lost 0 bases and the J segment 4 bases; nucleotides outside the gene matches: 6.

The table lists this clone with a count of one. The chain links TRBV12-3 or TRBV12-4 to TRBJ2-1; 8 bases match TRBD1. The CDR3 extends over 11 amino acids. Trimming took 6 bases from V and 13 from J; bases not matched to a gene: 5. The CDR3 nucleotides read TGTGCCAGCAGAGCAGGGGGCCGACAGTTCTTC. It codes for CASRAGGRQFF.

This chain links TRBV7-2 with TRBJ2-7, with a tentative D call TRBD2 (6 bases). Per germline, CDR1 SGHTA and CDR2 FQGNSA. With 1 base removed from V and 4 bases from J, the gap between germline ends came to 14 bases. The CDR3 is 15 amino acids. The chain's CDR3 is CASSLETLTSYEQYF. In DNA form, the CDR3 reads TGTGCCAGCAGCTTAGAAACCTTGACTAGTTACGAGCAGTACTTC.

The chain links TRBV7-9 to TRBJ1-3; D not certain. Trimming removed 1 base at V and 3 bases at J, with 4 bases between. CDR3 size: 13 residues. Germline values: CDR1 SEHNR, CDR2 FQNEAQ (reference sequence). The CDR3 nucleotides are TGTGCCAGCAGCTTAGGCGGTGGAAACACCATATATTTT. This translates into CASSLGGGNTIYF.

The chain links TRBV6-5 to TRBJ2-3, with 7 bases fitting TRBD1. CDR1 is MNHEY, CDR2 SVGAGI, per germline. V dropped 6 bases and J dropped 3; count of bases not matched to a gene: 3. The CDR3 is made up of 13 amino acids. This CDR3 is CASRETGTDTQYF. CDR3 DNA: TGTGCCAGCAGGGAGACAGGGACAGATACGCAGTATTTT.

The genes are TRBV3-1 (or the pseudogene TRBV3-2) and TRBJ2-5; a weak D match, TRBD1 (5 bases). Trimming removed 8 bases from V and 4 bases from J, with 17 bases in between. Germline V lookup: CDR1 LGHDT, CDR2 YNNKEL (reference sequence). The CDR3 consists of 14 residues. CDR3 coding DNA: TGTGCCAGCTCAAAGGGTGACAGCAGAGAGACCCAGTACTTC. This gives the protein CASSKGDSRETQYF.

This clone was counted a few times. This chain connects TRBV30 to TRBJ1-2; D might be TRBD1 (5 bases). V dropped 0 bases and J dropped 0 bases, with 32 bases sitting between them. Germline V gives CDR1 GTSNPN, CDR2 SVGIG (reference sequence). This CDR3 has 22 residues. CDR3 nucleotides: TGTGCCTGGAGTGTAACGCTTTGGGGTCAGGGCATCCTCCTCCGTCCTAACTATGGCTACACCTTC. The encoded protein is CAWSVTLWGQGILLRPNYGYTF.

This clone showed up just once. The chain is built from TRBV28 and TRBJ1-4; 9 nucleotides match TRBD1. CDR3 size: 14 residues. V shed 5 bases, J shed 8 bases, and the junction held 6 bases outside the gene matches. In germline, CDR1 is MDHEN, CDR2 SYDVKM. CDR3 DNA: TGTGCCAGCAGTGGACAGGGGACGAGAGAAAAACTGTTTTTT. Protein product: CASSGQGTREKLFF.

This chain uses TRBV21-1 with TRBJ2-7; TRBD2, as called in the table, went unchecked against the DNA. TRBV21-1 is annotated as a pseudogene. The CDR3 is made up of 15 amino acids. CDR3 sequence: CASSNGTSGPYEQYF. The CDR3 region has the DNA TGTGCCAGCAGCAACGGGACTAGCGGGCCCTACGAGCAGTACTTC.

CDR3 sequence reads: CAISVRIQGGYGYTF. The CDR3 DNA is TGTGCCATCAGTGTCCGCATACAGGGGGGCTATGGCTACACCTTC. The chain has TRBV10-3 and TRBJ1-2; 8 nucleotides agree with TRBD1. V trimming: 4 bases; J trimming: 4 bases; junction bases outside the gene matches: 8. CDR3 length: 15 residues. Germline-derived CDR1 and CDR2 are ENHRY and SYGVKD.

This sequence joins TRBV7-7 and TRBJ2-5; D is possibly TRBD1 (6 bases). Germline V gives CDR1 SSHAT, CDR2 FNYEAQ (reference sequence). Deletions cut 1 base from V and 5 bases from J, with 14 bases between. The CDR3 length is 15 residues. The CDR3 spells CASSLDPGTRETQYF. The CDR3 DNA sequence: TGTGCCAGCAGCTTAGATCCTGGGACAAGGGAGACCCAGTACTTC.

The rearrangement joins TRBV27 to TRBJ1-5, with D hard to call. The V end lost 3 bases, the J end lost 7 bases, and 13 bases lay between the germline ends. Germline CDR1 reads MNHEY; CDR2 reads SMNVEV (reference sequence). The CDR3 sequence is 14 residues long. CDR3 coding DNA: TGTGCCAGCAGTTTCGCGGCAGAAGCCCAGCCCCAGCATTTT. Translated, it gives CASSFAAEAQPQHF.

This chain connects TRBV30 to TRBJ2-5, with D uncertain. V lost 2 bases and J 5 bases, leaving 6 bases between the germline ends. Germline V lookup: CDR1 GTSNPN, CDR2 SVGIG (reference sequence). This CDR3 has 11 residues. The CDR3 reads CAWSNRETQYF. The DNA of the CDR3 is TGTGCCTGGAGTAACCGGGAGACCCAGTACTTC.

This rearrangement joins TRBV27 to TRBJ2-7; 9 bases are shared with TRBD1. The trim removed 5 bases at V and 2 bases at J, leaving 7 bases unmatched. Germline values: CDR1 MNHEY, CDR2 SMNVEV (reference sequence). The CDR3 contains 15 residues. This chain's CDR3 is CASSTPGTGTYEQYF. The CDR3 DNA sequence: TGTGCCAGCAGTACGCCCGGGACAGGGACCTACGAGCAGTACTTC.

The chain couples TRBV5-1 to TRBJ1-4, with 7 nucleotides matching TRBD1. In germline, CDR1 is SGHRS, CDR2 YFSETQ. This CDR3 has 15 amino acids. V gave up 2 bases and J gave up 4 bases; unmatched junction bases: 5. The CDR3 DNA follows: TGCGCCAGCAGCTTCGGACAGGTCTATAATGAAAAACTGTTTTTT. This gives the protein CASSFGQVYNEKLFF.

This chain connects TRBV19 to TRBJ2-7; D not resolved. V was trimmed by 1 base and J by 4 bases, leaving 14 bases between them. Germline V gene sequence: CDR1 LNHDA, CDR2 SQIVND (reference sequence). The CDR3 covers 15 residues. The CDR3 sequence is CASSIADMGRYEQYF. The DNA for the CDR3 is TGTGCCAGTAGTATAGCCGACATGGGTAGGTACGAGCAGTACTTC.

This chain uses TRBV28 with TRBJ1-1; TRBD1 is a possible D gene (5 bases). The germline gives CDR1 MDHEN, CDR2 SYDVKM. The CDR3 contains 13 residues. Written as DNA, the CDR3 is TGTGCTGCGTTTGGGGGGGGTAGGACTGAAGCTTTCTTT. This translates into CAAFGGGRTEAFF. The entire variable domain, with the rest obtained from reference TRBV28 and TRBJ1-1, is as follows: DVKVTQSSRYLVKRTGEKVFLECVQDMDHENMFWYRQDPGLGLRLIYFSYDVKMKEKGDIPEGYSVSREKKERFSLILESASTNQTSMYLCAAFGGGRTEAFFGQGTRLTVV.

This clone was picked up one time. V gene TRBV24-1 combines with J gene TRBJ2-1, with D unresolved. The V end was cut by 0 bases, the J end by 3 bases, with 11 bases between. The CDR3 has 16 amino acids. Germline-derived CDR1 and CDR2 are KGHDR and SFDVKD. In nucleotides, the CDR3 is TGTGCCACCAGTGATTTGCGCCCAGAAAACTACAATGAGCAGTTCTTC. Encoded protein: CATSDLRPENYNEQFF.

The chain carries TRBV6-5 and TRBJ1-3, with D perhaps matching TRBD1 (6 bases). The CDR3 is made up of 15 amino acids. Trimming stripped 0 bases from V and 8 bases from J, with 14 bases between. Germline loops: CDR1 MNHEY, CDR2 SVGAGI. The CDR3 bases are TGTGCCAGCAGTTACTCCGGACAGCCGTCTGACACCATATATTTT. This encodes CASSYSGQPSDTIYF.

The chain uses TRBV5-4 and TRBJ1-2; TRBD1 is a possible D gene (6 bases). This CDR3 is built from 14 residues. Between the trimmed V and J ends, which lost 2 bases and 2 bases, there was a span of 10 bases. The germline V gene encodes CDR1 SGHNT and CDR2 YYREEE (reference sequence). The CDR3, as DNA: TGTGCCAGCAGCTTATACAGGGTAAACTATGGCTACACCTTC. This codes for CASSLYRVNYGYTF.